This TCR beta chain was sequenced in a study of vaccination and CD4 T cells after COVID-19. The overall study: Four females and six males made up the convalescents, two of whom were Hispanic. Overlapping spike pools from SARS-CoV-2 and HCoV-NL63, HCoV-OC43 and HCoV-229E served as culture stimuli.

The V and J ends lost 6 bases and 0 bases respectively, with 18 bases between them. CDR3 size: 16 residues. Looked up from germline, CDR1 is DFQATT and CDR2 is SNEGSKA (reference sequence). As for this clonotype: Its matching antigen is unknown.

Cultured CD4+ T-cell DNA underwent Oncomine TCR Beta short-read sequencing. One entry per CDR3 protein results from TCRdb running MiXCR on the PCR reads. The data hold about 10,000 distinct CDR3 sequences, with roughly 60% observed a single time. Treatment of the sample: roughly 10-day PBMC culture with coronavirus spike peptide pools or control peptides (ViraFEST assay). Using peptide pools, antigen-specific T cells were expanded in ViraFEST before TCRs were sequenced. The clonotype originates from a human donor who had recovered from COVID-19. V and J are TRBV20-1 and TRBJ2-1; possibly TRBD1 or TRBD2 for D (5 bases each). The material sequenced was CD4+ T cells from blood, cultured in vitro. The CDR3 sequence: CSAESIDGASYNEQFF. Written as DNA, the CDR3 is TGCAGTGCCGAATCCATAGACGGGGCCTCCTACAATGAGCAGTTCTTC.